The 4 T cell receptor beta chains below were found in one sample sequenced in a study of shared clonotypes between healthy human individuals. The method was immunoSEQ multiplex PCR; TCRdb's version includes in-frame clones alone and lacks a portion of them. The sample has roughly 640,000 clones; almost 97% are singletons. Sample: naive CD4+ T cells sorted from blood. As to subset: CD45RA+ positively selected. These receptors were collected from a woman in her 30s in good health.

This clone appeared once. The V gene is TRBV5-4, the J gene TRBJ2-1, with D maybe TRBD2 (5 bases). Germline CDR1 SGHNT, CDR2 YYREEE (reference sequence). Trimming took 0 bases from V and 9 from J, leaving 16 bases between them. The CDR3 has 15 amino acids. The CDR3 here is CASSLVVEEGREQFF. The DNA of the CDR3 is TGTGCCAGCAGCTTGGTGGTAGAAGAGGGCCGTGAGCAGTTCTTC.

The gene calls are TRBV4-1 and TRBJ2-1; 11 bases match TRBD2. CDR3 length: 16 amino acids. Germline values: CDR1 MGHRA, CDR2 YSYEKL. The ends lost 4 bases at V and 4 bases at J; junction bases unmatched: 6. The DNA of the CDR3 is TGCGCCAGCAGCCTCCTCGGACTAGCGGGTTACAATGAGCAGTTCTTC. It is translated as CASSLLGLAGYNEQFF.

The chain combines TRBV9 with TRBJ2-7; TRBD2 matches at 10 bases. Germline V gene data show CDR1 as SGDLS and CDR2 as YYNGEE. The CDR3 is made up of 15 amino acids. The ends lost 0 bases at V and 2 bases at J; junction bases unmatched: 2. CDR3 residues: CASSVASGSPYEQYF. In DNA, the CDR3 is TGTGCCAGCAGCGTAGCTAGCGGGAGTCCCTACGAGCAGTACTTC.

J is TRBJ1-3 and V is TRBV5-4; D is perhaps TRBD1 (5 bases). Trimming took 4 bases from V and 0 from J, leaving 11 bases between them. CDR1 and CDR2 (germline): SGHNT, YYREEE (reference sequence). The CDR3 has 15 amino acids. CDR3 in DNA: TGTGCCAGCAGCCCGGACAAGACCTCTGGAAACACCATATATTTT. Translating it yields CASSPDKTSGNTIYF.